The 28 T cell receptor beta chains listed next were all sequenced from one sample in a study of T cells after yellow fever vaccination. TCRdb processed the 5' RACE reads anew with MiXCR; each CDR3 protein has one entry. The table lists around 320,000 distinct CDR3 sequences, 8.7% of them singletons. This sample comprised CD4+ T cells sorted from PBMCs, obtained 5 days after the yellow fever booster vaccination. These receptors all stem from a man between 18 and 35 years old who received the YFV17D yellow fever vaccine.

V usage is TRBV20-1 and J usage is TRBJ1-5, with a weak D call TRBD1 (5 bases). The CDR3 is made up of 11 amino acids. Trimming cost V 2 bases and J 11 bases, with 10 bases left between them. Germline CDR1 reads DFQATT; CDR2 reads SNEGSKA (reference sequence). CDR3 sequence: CSARSGGAQHF. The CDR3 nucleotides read TGCAGTGCTAGATCCGGGGGAGCCCAGCATTTT.

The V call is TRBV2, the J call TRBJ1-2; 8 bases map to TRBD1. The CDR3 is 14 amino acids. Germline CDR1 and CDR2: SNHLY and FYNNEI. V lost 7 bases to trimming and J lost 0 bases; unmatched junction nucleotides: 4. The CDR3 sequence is CASTTDRANYGYTF. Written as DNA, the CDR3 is TGTGCCAGCACCACGGACAGGGCTAACTATGGCTACACCTTC.

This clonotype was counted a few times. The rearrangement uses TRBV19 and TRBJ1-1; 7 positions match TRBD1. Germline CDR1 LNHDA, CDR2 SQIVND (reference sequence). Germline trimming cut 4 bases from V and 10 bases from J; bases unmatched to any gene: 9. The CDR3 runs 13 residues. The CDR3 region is CASSSDRESSAFF. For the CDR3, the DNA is TGTGCCAGTAGTAGCGACAGGGAATCTTCAGCTTTCTTT.

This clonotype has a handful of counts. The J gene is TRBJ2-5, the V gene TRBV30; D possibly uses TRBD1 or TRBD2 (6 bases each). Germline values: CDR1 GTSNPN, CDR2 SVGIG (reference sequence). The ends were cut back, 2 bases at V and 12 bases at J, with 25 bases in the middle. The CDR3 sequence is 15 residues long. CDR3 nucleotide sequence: TGTGCCTGGAGTCAACAGGGATCCCGGGGGAGAGACAAGTACTTC. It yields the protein CAWSQQGSRGRDKYF.

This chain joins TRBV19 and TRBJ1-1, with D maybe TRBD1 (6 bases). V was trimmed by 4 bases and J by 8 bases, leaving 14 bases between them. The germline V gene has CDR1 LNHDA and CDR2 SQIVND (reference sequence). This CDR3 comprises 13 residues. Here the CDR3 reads CASSTGQDEEAFF. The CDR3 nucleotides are TGTGCCAGTAGTACGGGACAAGATGAGGAAGCTTTCTTT.

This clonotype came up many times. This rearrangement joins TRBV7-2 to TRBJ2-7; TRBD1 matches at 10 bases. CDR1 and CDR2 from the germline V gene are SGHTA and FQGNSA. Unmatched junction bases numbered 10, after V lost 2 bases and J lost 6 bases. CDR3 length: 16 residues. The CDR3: CASSLRGQGVVGEQYV. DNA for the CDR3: TGTGCCAGCAGCTTAAGAGGACAGGGGGTAGTAGGCGAGCAGTACGTC.

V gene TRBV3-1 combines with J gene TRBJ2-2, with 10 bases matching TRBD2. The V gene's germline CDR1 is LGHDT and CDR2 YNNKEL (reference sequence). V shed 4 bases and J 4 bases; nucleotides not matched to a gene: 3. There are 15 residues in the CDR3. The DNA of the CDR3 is TGTGCCAGCAGCCTTCTAGCGGGGGCCACCGGGGAGCTGTTTTTT. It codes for CASSLLAGATGELFF.

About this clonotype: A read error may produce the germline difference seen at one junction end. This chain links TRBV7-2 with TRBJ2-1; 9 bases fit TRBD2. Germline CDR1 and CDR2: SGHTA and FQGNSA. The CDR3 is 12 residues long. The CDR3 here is CASSSQGTSLSF. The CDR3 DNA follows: TGTGCCAGCAGCTCACAAGGGACTAGCCTCTCGTTC.

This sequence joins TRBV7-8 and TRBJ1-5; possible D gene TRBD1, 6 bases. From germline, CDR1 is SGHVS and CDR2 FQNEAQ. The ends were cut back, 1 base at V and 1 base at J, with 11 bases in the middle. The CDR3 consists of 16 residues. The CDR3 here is CASSLGRQGSNQPQHF. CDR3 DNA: TGTGCCAGCAGCTTAGGCCGTCAGGGGAGCAATCAGCCCCAGCATTTT.

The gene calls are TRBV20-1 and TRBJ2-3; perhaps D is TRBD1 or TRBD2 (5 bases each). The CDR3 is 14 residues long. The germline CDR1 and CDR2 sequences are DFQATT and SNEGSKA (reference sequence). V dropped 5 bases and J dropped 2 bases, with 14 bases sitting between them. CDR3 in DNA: TGCAGTGCTCACGCGGTGGGGGTCACAGATACGCAGTATTTT. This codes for CSAHAVGVTDTQYF.

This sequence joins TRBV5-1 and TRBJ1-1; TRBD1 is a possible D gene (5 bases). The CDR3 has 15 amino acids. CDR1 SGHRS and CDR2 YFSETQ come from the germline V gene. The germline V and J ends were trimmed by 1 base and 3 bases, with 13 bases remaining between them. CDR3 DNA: TGCGCCAGCAGCTTGTCAGGGCCGGGAGACACTGAAGCTTTCTTT. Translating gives CASSLSGPGDTEAFF.

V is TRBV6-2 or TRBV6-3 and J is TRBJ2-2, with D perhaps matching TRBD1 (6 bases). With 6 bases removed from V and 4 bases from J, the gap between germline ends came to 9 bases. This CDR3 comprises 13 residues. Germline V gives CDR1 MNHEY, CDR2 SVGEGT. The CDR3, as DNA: TGTGCCAGCAGGGGACATTTCACCGGGGAGCTGTTTTTT. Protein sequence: CASRGHFTGELFF.

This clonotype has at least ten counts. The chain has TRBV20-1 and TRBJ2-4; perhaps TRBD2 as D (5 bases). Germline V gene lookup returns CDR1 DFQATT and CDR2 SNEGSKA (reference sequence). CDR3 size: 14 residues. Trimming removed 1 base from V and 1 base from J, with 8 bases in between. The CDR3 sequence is CSARARRAKNIQYF. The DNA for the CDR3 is TGCAGTGCTAGAGCTCGGAGGGCCAAAAACATTCAGTACTTC.

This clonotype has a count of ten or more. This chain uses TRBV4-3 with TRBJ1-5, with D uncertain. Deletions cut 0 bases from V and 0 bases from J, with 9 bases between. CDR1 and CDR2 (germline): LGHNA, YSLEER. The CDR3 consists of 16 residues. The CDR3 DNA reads TGCGCCAGCAGCCAAGATCGGGGAAATAGCAATCAGCCCCAGCATTTT. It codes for CASSQDRGNSNQPQHF.

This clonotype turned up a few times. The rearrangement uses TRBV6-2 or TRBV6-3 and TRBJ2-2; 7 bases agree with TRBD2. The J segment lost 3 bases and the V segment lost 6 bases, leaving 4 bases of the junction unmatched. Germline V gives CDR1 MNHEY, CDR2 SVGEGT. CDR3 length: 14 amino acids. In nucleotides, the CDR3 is TGTGCCAGCAGGCCTAGCGGTTACACCGGGGAGCTGTTTTTT. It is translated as CASRPSGYTGELFF.

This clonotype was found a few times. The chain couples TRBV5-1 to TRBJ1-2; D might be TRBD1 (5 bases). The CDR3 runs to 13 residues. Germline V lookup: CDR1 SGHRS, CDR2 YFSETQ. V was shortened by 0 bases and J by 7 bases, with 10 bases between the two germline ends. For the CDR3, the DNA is TGCGCCAGCAGCTTGGAGGGGACCCTTGGCTACACCTTC. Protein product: CASSLEGTLGYTF.

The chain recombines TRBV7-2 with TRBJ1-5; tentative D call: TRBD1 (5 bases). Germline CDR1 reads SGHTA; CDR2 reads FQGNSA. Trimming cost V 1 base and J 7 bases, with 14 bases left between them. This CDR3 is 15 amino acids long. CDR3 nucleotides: TGTGCCAGCAGCTTAGTGGCCGGGGGGGAACAGCCCCAGCATTTT. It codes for CASSLVAGGEQPQHF.

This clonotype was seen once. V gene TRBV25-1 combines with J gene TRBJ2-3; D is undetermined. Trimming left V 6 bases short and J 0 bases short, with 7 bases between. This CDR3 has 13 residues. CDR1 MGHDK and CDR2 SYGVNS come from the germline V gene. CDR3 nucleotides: TGTGCCAGCAGCGTCCCCAGCACAGATACGCAGTATTTT. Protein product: CASSVPSTDTQYF.

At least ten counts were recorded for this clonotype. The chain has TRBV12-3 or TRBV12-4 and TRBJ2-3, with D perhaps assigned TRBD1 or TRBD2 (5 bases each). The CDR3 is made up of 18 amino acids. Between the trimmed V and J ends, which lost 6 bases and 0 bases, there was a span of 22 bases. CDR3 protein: CASSQKESWGISTDTQYF. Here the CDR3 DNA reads TGTGCCAGCAGCCAAAAAGAGTCCTGGGGGATTAGCACAGATACGCAGTATTTT.

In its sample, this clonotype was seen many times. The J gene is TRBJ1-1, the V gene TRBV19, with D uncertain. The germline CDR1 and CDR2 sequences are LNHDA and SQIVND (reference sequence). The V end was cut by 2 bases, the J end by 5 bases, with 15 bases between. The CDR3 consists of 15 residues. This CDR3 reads CASSIPEADGTEAFF. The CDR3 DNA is TGTGCCAGTAGTATACCAGAGGCCGACGGAACTGAAGCTTTCTTT.

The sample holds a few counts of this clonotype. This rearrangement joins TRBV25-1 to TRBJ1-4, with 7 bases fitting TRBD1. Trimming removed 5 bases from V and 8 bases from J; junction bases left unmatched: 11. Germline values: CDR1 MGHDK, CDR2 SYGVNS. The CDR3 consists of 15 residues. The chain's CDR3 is CASSSTGAPREKLFF. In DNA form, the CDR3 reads TGTGCCAGCAGTTCCACAGGGGCACCGAGGGAAAAACTGTTTTTT.

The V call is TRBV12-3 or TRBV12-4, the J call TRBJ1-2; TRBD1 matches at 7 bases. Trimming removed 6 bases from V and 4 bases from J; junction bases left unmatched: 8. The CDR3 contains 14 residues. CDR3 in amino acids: CASRGEGASYGYTF. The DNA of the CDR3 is TGTGCCAGCAGGGGAGAGGGGGCGAGCTATGGCTACACCTTC.

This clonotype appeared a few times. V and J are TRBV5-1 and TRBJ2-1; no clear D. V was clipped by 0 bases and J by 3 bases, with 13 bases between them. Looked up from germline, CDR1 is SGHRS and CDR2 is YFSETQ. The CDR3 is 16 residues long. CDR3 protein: CASSLAGQNLYNEQFF. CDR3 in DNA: TGCGCCAGCAGCTTGGCCGGGCAAAACCTCTACAATGAGCAGTTCTTC.

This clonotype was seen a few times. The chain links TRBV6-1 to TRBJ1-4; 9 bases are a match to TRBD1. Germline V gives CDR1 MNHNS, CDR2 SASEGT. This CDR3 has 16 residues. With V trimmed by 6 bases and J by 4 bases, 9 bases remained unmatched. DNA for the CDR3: TGTGCCAGCAGACCTTCAACAGGGGGCTTTAATGAAAAACTGTTTTTT. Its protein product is CASRPSTGGFNEKLFF.

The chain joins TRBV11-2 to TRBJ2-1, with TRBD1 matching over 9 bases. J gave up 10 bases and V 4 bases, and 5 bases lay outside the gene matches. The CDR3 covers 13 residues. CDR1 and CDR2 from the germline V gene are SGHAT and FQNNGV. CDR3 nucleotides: TGTGCCAGCAGCTCAGGACAGGGGCTCGAGCAGTTCTTC. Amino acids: CASSSGQGLEQFF.

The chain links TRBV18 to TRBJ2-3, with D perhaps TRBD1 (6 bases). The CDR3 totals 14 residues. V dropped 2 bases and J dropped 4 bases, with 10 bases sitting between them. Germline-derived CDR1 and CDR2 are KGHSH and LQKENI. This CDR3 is CASSPNRAPDTQYF. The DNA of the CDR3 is TGTGCCAGCTCACCAAACAGGGCCCCAGATACGCAGTATTTT.

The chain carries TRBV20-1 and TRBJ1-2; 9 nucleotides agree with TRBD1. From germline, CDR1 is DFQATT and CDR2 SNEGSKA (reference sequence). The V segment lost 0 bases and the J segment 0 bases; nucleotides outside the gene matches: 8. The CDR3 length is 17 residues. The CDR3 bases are TGCAGTGCTAGAGATTGGACAGGGGCGCTAGCTAACTATGGCTACACCTTC. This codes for CSARDWTGALANYGYTF.

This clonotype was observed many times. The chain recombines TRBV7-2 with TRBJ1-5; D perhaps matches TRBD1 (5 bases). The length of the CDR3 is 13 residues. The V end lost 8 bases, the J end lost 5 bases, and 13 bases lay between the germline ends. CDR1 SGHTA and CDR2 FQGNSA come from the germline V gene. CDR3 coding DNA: TGTGCCAGCGGCCCTCGGGGGGATCAGCCCCAGCATTTT. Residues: CASGPRGDQPQHF.